These T cell receptor beta chains were read from a single sample in a study of cytomegalovirus exposure and HLA in healthy donors. TCRdb's table, derived via immunoSEQ multiplex PCR, lists solely in-frame clones and lacks some. The sample shows about 40,000 clones, about 50% of them seen only once. The source material was PBMCs. All receptors come from a human donor in good health. The CDR3 runs from the conserved cysteine through the conserved F or W. The D gene is left open where the match is weak. Clone size is stated in some rows and not others, as once, few, many or a class when expanded.

d_call	clone_size	v_call	j_call	cdr3_nt	cdr3_aa
NA	few	TRBV18	TRBJ2-7	TGTGCCAGCTCACCCACTATCGGAATCGGCGGCTACGAGCAGTACTTC	CASSPTIGIGGYEQYF
NA	NA	TRBV2	TRBJ2-5	TGTGCCAGCAGTGGAAGTGGGGGCCGTTGGGAGACCCAGTACTTC	CASSGSGGRWETQYF
NA	few	TRBV27	TRBJ2-7	TGTGCCAGCAGCCTAGACAGAATATTATCCTACGAGCAGTACTTC	CASSLDRILSYEQYF
NA	few	TRBV11-2	TRBJ1-4	TGTGCCAGCAGCTTGAGGGACACTACCTTTAATGAAAAACTGTTTTTT	CASSLRDTTFNEKLFF
TRBD2	once	TRBV18	TRBJ2-1	TGTGCCAGCTCTCAACGGGGGGGTGAGCAGTTCTTC	CASSQRGGEQFF
NA	NA	TRBV9	TRBJ2-1	TGTGCCAGCAGCGTGGAGGATAGTAGGAGGTACAATGAGCAGTTCTTC	CASSVEDSRRYNEQFF
NA	NA	TRBV5-1	TRBJ1-5	TGCGCCAGCAGCTTGGCGGCAGGGAGGGAGCAGCCCCAGCATTTT	CASSLAAGREQPQHF
NA	NA	TRBV7-9	TRBJ2-5	TGTGCCAGCAAAGGCAGGGCGACCCAAGAGACCCAGTACTTC	CASKGRATQETQYF
NA	NA	TRBV6-1	TRBJ2-7	TGTGCCAGCAGTTCTCGGGCAGGGCTCAAATACGAGCAGTACTTC	CASSSRAGLKYEQYF
TRBD1	few	TRBV27	TRBJ2-2	TGTGCCAGCCTGAGGACAGGGCGTTCCGGGGAGCTGTTTTTT	CASLRTGRSGELFF
NA	NA	TRBV28	TRBJ1-1	TGTGCCAGCAGTTTAGGGAGGTACTCTGAAGCTTTCTTT	CASSLGRYSEAFF
TRBD2	few	TRBV7-9	TRBJ2-5	TGTGCCAGCAGCTTGGGACTAGCGGGGGACCAAGAGACCCAGTACTTC	CASSLGLAGDQETQYF
NA	NA	TRBV2	TRBJ1-1	TGTGCCAGCAGGCCCCGACAGGTTAGGAACACTGAAGCTTTCTTT	CASRPRQVRNTEAFF
TRBD2	NA	TRBV18	TRBJ2-5	TGTGCCAGCTCACCCCCGGGACTAACTGAGGGGACCCAGTACTTC	CASSPPGLTEGTQYF
NA	NA	TRBV5-4	TRBJ2-3	TGTGCCAGCAGCTTGGCAGGGGCACTAGTAACAGATACGCAGTATTTT	CASSLAGALVTDTQYF
TRBD1	NA	TRBV6-1	TRBJ1-3	TGTGCCAGCAGTTCTAGGGGGCCTGGAAACACCATATATTTT	CASSSRGPGNTIYF
NA	NA	TRBV7-9	TRBJ1-4	TGTGCCAGCAGCTTAGAGGAGGGCAGGGTGCGCGAAAAACTGTTTTTT	CASSLEEGRVREKLFF
NA	once	TRBV20-1	TRBJ2-7	TGCAGTGCCGGGGGGCCGGGGGAGCAGTACTTC	CSAGGPGEQYF
NA	NA	TRBV4-2	TRBJ2-1	TGTGCCAGCAGCCAAGTAAGCGCGGGGCATGAGCAGTTCTTC	CASSQVSAGHEQFF
NA	few	TRBV7-2	TRBJ1-1	TGTGCCAGCAGCTTTCCACAGGGGAACACTGAAGCTTTCTTT	CASSFPQGNTEAFF
NA	NA	TRBV9	TRBJ2-3	TGTGCCAGCAGTTGGGTAGACTCTAGCACAGATACGCAGTATTTT	CASSWVDSSTDTQYF
NA	NA	TRBV6-5	TRBJ1-5	TGTGCCAGCAGTTACAAGGGAGGCAATCAGCCCCAGCATTTT	CASSYKGGNQPQHF
TRBD1	NA	TRBV7-9	TRBJ1-2	TGTGCCAGCAGCACGACAGGGAACTATGGCTACACCTTC	CASSTTGNYGYTF
NA	few	TRBV9	TRBJ1-3	TGTGCCAGCAGCAATATAAACACCATATATTTT	CASSNINTIYF
TRBD2	few	TRBV27	TRBJ2-7	TGTGCCAGCAGTCCGAGGACTAGCGGGGGGTGGGAGCAGTACTTC	CASSPRTSGGWEQYF
NA	once	TRBV28	TRBJ1-4	TGTGCCAGCAGTGGGGGCAGCTTTAGGGATGAAAAACTGTTTTTT	CASSGGSFRDEKLFF
NA	few	TRBV19	TRBJ1-5	TGTGCCAGTAGTATTTTTCCAGGCAGCAATCAGCCCCAGCATTTT	CASSIFPGSNQPQHF
NA	NA	TRBV19	TRBJ1-5	TGTGCCAGTACTCATCAGGCAGGGGCAGACAATCAGCCCCAGCATTTT	CASTHQAGADNQPQHF
TRBD1	few	TRBV18	TRBJ2-2	TGTGCCAGCCGTCTGGCAGGGGGCACCGGGGAGCTGTTTTTT	CASRLAGGTGELFF
NA	NA	TRBV11-1	TRBJ2-7	TGTGCCAGCAGCATTCTACTGGGCCCTTACGAGCAGTACTTC	CASSILLGPYEQYF
NA	few	TRBV5-8	TRBJ1-5	TGTGCCAGCAGCACCTATAAGATGGGCAATCAGCCCCAGCATTTT	CASSTYKMGNQPQHF
NA	NA	TRBV19	TRBJ2-1	TGTGCCAGTAGTAAACAGGGGGGGACGAACAATGAGCAGTTCTTC	CASSKQGGTNNEQFF
TRBD1	NA	TRBV5-1	TRBJ2-7	TGCGCCAGCAGCCCAGCGAGGACAGGGGGCTCCTACGAGCAGTACTTC	CASSPARTGGSYEQYF
NA	few	TRBV7-3	TRBJ1-1	TGTGCCAGCAGCCAGGCGGGGGGCCCTACTAACACTGAAGCTTTCTTT	CASSQAGGPTNTEAFF
TRBD2	few	TRBV27	TRBJ2-7	TGTGCCAGCAGTTTAGGGACTACCTACGAGCAGTACTTC	CASSLGTTYEQYF
TRBD2	NA	TRBV11-2	TRBJ2-1	TGTGCCAGCAGCTCGGGACTAGCGGGGGGGCGGGAGCAGTTCTTC	CASSSGLAGGREQFF
TRBD1	NA	TRBV5-6	TRBJ1-2	TGTGCCAGCAGCGGACAGGGGACCTATGGCTACACCTTC	CASSGQGTYGYTF
NA	NA	TRBV30	TRBJ1-2	TGCGCCTGGAGTGCACAGGTTAACTATGGCTACACCTTC	CAWSAQVNYGYTF
NA	NA	TRBV6-4	TRBJ1-2	TGTGCCAGCAGTGACGGCGCCTACACCTTTTTCAGGAATAATGGCTACACCTTC	CASSDGAYTFFRNNGYTF
TRBD2	NA	TRBV7-3	TRBJ2-1	TGTGCCAGCAGCTCCGGGACTAGCGAGGAGCAGTTCTTC	CASSSGTSEEQFF
TRBD2	few	TRBV4-2	TRBJ2-1	TGTGCCAGCAGCCAAGCCGGGACTAGCGTTAGGGGCTCCTACAATGAGCAGTTCTTC	CASSQAGTSVRGSYNEQFF
NA	NA	TRBV29-1	TRBJ2-1	TGCAGCGCTCAGGGGCCCATAGACGGTGAGCAGTTCTTC	CSAQGPIDGEQFF
NA	NA	TRBV19	TRBJ1-6	TGTGCCAGTAGCCCTGGCATCACACATTCACCCCTCCACTTT	CASSPGITHSPLHF